Reported below is one TCR beta chain. As yet, its antigen is unknown. This specimen comes from a study of T cell responses to AZD1222 COVID-19 vaccine. This CDR3 region has 14 residues. Germline CDR1 and CDR2: GTSNPN and SVGIG (reference sequence). V lost 5 bases to trimming and J lost 5 bases, with 18 bases between them. Notes on the study in general: Most donors were white British, females outnumbered males, and clonal diversity was possibly underestimated. Baseline seropositives among AZD1222 recipients totaled only six or seven. Repertoire samples came only from after the peak T cell response.

Libraries were prepared by immunoSEQ multiplex PCR; TCRdb keeps only in-frame clonotypes and omits some of them. There are about 150,000 clones in the sample; approximately 90% occur only once, and approximately 2% lies in the top ten. The TCR was taken from an adult in good health. The sequences come from peripheral blood, collected on day 0 of AZD1222 vaccination. V is TRBV30 and J is TRBJ1-1; D call uncertain. CDR3 nucleotide sequence: TGTGCCTGGGATCCCGGGCCTCTGGCAACTGAAGCTTTCTTT. It yields the protein CAWDPGPLATEAFF.